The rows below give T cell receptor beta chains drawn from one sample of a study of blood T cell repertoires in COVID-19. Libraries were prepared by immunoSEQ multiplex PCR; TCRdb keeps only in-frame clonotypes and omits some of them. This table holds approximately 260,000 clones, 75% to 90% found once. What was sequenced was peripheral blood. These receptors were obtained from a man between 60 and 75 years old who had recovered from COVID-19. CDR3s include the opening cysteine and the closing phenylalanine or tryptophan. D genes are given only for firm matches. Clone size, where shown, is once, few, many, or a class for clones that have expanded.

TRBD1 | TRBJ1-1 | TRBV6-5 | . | TGTGCCAGCAGCTCACAGGGGGCGTGGACTGAAGCTTTCTTT | CASSSQGAWTEAFF
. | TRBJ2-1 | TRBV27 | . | TGTGCCAGCTATAAAACGGGAGCCTTGGGGATAAATGAGCAGTTCTTC | CASYKTGALGINEQFF
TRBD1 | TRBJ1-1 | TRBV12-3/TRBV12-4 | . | TGTGCCAGCAGTCCCGGGACAGGGAGAGCTTTCTTT | CASSPGTGRAFF
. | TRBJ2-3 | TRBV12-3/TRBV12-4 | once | TGTGCCAGCAGCAGTCCAACAGATACGCAGTATTTT | CASSSPTDTQYF
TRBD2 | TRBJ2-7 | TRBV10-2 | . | TGCGCCAGCAGGCGCAGCGGGGTCCACGAGCAGTACTTC | CASRRSGVHEQYF
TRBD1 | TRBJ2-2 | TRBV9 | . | TGTGCCAGTGGAATAACAGGGGGCTCCGGGGAGCTGTTTTTT | CASGITGGSGELFF
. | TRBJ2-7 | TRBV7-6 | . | TGTGCCAGCAGCTTAGTCGCAGGGGCTGCCTACGAGCAGTACTTC | CASSLVAGAAYEQYF
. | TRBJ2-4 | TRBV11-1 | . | TGTGCCAGCAGGCCCGGGGGGCCCGGGAACATTCAGTACTTC | CASRPGGPGNIQYF
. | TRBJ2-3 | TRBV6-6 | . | TGTGCCAGCAGTTATCGGGGGATAGATACGCAGTATTTT | CASSYRGIDTQYF
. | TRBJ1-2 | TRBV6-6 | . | TGTGCCAGCAGTCAAAGTTTGGGGACAAGGGGTGGCTACACCTTC | CASSQSLGTRGGYTF
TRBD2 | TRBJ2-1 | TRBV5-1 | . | TGCGCCAGCAGCTCTAAACTAGCGGGGGGGCTCCACAATGAGCAGTTCTTC | CASSSKLAGGLHNEQFF
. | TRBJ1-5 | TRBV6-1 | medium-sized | TGTGCCAGCAGTGAAGGGATGGGCGGGAATCAGCCCCAGCATTTT | CASSEGMGGNQPQHF
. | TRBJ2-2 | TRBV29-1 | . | TGCAGCGTTGTGGAGGCCGGGGAGCTGTTTTTT | CSVVEAGELFF
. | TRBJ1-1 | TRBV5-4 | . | TGTGCCAGCAGCTTTGGACCAGGGCTGAACACTGAAGCTTTCTTT | CASSFGPGLNTEAFF
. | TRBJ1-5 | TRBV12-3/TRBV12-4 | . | TGTGCCAGCAGTTTTGGGGCCCAGCCCCAGCATTTT | CASSFGAQPQHF
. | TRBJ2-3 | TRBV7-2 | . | TGTGCCAGCAGCTTAGTCGGGTGGGCGGGGTCAAACACAGATACGCAGTATTTT | CASSLVGWAGSNTDTQYF
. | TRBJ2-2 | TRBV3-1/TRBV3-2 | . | TGTGCCAGCAGCCTCTGGAACACCGGGGAGCTGTTTTTT | CASSLWNTGELFF
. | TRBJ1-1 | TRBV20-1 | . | TGCAGTGCGCTCCGGGGAGAGCAAGCTTTCTTT | CSALRGEQAFF
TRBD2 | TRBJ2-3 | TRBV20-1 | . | TGCAGTGCTAGTTCCCTAGCGGAGTCCACAGATACGCAGTATTTT | CSASSLAESTDTQYF
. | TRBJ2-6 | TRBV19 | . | TGTGCCAGTAGTCAACTGGGGGGAGCTGGGGCCAACGTCCTGACTTTC | CASSQLGGAGANVLTF
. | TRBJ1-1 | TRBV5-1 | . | TGCGCCAGCAGCTTCTTTACATGGAACACTGAAGCTTTCTTT | CASSFFTWNTEAFF
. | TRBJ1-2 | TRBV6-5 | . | TGTGCCAGCAGCTACACGGAGGGTGGCTACACCTTC | CASSYTEGGYTF
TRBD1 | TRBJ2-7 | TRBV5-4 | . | TGTGCCAGCAGCTTACCACCGGGGACAGGGGTATTC | CASSLPPGTGVF
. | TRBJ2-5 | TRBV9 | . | TGTGCCAGCAGCGTAAGGTTAGCAGGGGAGACCCAGTACTTC | CASSVRLAGETQYF
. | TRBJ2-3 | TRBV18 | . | TGTGCCAGCTCACCAATCCAGGGTATGAGCACAGATACGCAGTATTTT | CASSPIQGMSTDTQYF
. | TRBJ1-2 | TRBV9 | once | TGTGCCAGCAGCGTAGGGGGGGGCGCGGATGGCTACACCTTC | CASSVGGGADGYTF
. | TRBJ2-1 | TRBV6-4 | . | TGTGCCAGCAGTGACTCCCGACTAGGTGGGCAGTTCTTC | CASSDSRLGGQFF
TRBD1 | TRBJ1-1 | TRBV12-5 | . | TGTGCTAGTGGACCGGACAGGGGAGAAGCTTTCTTT | CASGPDRGEAFF
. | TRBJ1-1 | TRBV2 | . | TGTGCCAGCAGGCCGGGACAATCAATGAACACTGAAGCTTTCTTT | CASRPGQSMNTEAFF
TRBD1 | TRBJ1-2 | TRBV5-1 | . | TGCGCCAGCAGCTGGGGGGCAACCGGGACAGGCCTCTCGGGGGGCCCCCGTAGCTATGGCTACACCTTC | CASSWGATGTGLSGGPRSYGYTF
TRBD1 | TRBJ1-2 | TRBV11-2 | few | TGTGCCAGCAGCGCTGCTACAGGGGCGGCCGGCTATGGCTACACCTTC | CASSAATGAAGYGYTF